A selection of T cell receptor beta chains follows, all from one sample in a study of blood T cell repertoires in COVID-19. The protocol was immunoSEQ multiplex PCR, while the TCRdb copy is restricted to in-frame clones and leaves out a portion. This sample carries under 300,000 clones, approximately 81% of them seen once, and the ten largest clones take less than 3%. Sequenced sample: peripheral blood. These receptor sequences come from a woman aged 55-69 years with active or convalescent COVID-19. CDR3s include the opening cysteine and the closing phenylalanine or tryptophan. A D gene is named only where the DNA matches it firmly. The listing skips clone size in some rows; elsewhere it reads once, few, many or a size class.

TRBJ1-5 | TRBV18 | - | TRBD1 | TGTGCCAGCTCACCCCCACGGGGACAGGGGGAGGTCAGCAATCAGCCCCAGCATTTT | CASSPPRGQGEVSNQPQHF
TRBJ1-1 | TRBV19 | - | - | TGTGCCAGCTCACTGGTCATGAACACTGAAGCTTTCTTT | CASSLVMNTEAFF
TRBJ2-1 | TRBV24-1 | - | TRBD1 | TGTGCCACCAGTAAAGTGGCAGGGGGCTACAATGAGCAGTTCTTC | CATSKVAGGYNEQFF
TRBJ1-1 | TRBV19 | - | TRBD1 | TGTGCCAGTGGCACAGGGGGGAACACTGAAGCTTTCTTT | CASGTGGNTEAFF
TRBJ1-2 | TRBV6-5 | - | TRBD1 | TGTGCCAGCAGTCGCGGACAGGCTCGCGGCTACACCTTC | CASSRGQARGYTF
TRBJ2-1 | TRBV5-6 | - | TRBD1 | TGTGCCAGCAGCCTGGCCCGGGACAGCACAGGACGGCAGTTCTTC | CASSLARDSTGRQFF
TRBJ1-1 | TRBV19 | few | TRBD1 | TGTGCCAGTAGTACCGGACAGGGAGTAGCCACTGAAGCTTTCTTT | CASSTGQGVATEAFF
TRBJ2-3 | TRBV11-2 | - | TRBD1 | TGTGCCAGCAGCTCGTACAGGGGGCGAGTAGGTACGCAGTATTTT | CASSSYRGRVGTQYF
TRBJ1-1 | TRBV6-5 | once | - | TGTGCCAGCGCCACATTGAACACTGAAGCTTTCTTT | CASATLNTEAFF
TRBJ1-6 | TRBV7-3 | - | TRBD1 | TGTGCCAGCAGCTTAAGACAGGGGGCCAATTCACCCCTCCACTTT | CASSLRQGANSPLHF
TRBJ1-5 | TRBV5-6 | - | TRBD1 | TGTGCCAGCAGCTTGGGACAGGGAACTTACAATCAGCCCCAGCATTTT | CASSLGQGTYNQPQHF
TRBJ2-1 | TRBV19 | once | TRBD2 | TGTGCCAGTAGTCTGGGACTAGCGGGCGCGAATGAGCAGTTCTTC | CASSLGLAGANEQFF
TRBJ2-3 | TRBV7-3 | - | - | TGTGCCAGCAGCTTACTTAGCACAGATACGCAGTATTTT | CASSLLSTDTQYF
TRBJ1-2 | TRBV6-2/TRBV6-3 | - | - | TGTGCCAGCAGCGCCCGGGGGGGGCACCTGAACTATGGCTACACCTTC | CASSARGGHLNYGYTF
TRBJ2-1 | TRBV10-3 | - | TRBD2 | TGTGCCATCAGTGAGCTGAGCGGGGGATACAATGAGCAGTTCTTC | CAISELSGGYNEQFF
TRBJ1-5 | TRBV19 | many | TRBD1 | TGTGCCAGTAGTATAGGCCCTCGGACAGGGGGCCTCAATCAGCCCCAGCATTTT | CASSIGPRTGGLNQPQHF
TRBJ2-7 | TRBV3-1/TRBV3-2 | - | - | TGTGCCAGCAGCCAAGCCGGAGAGGTCTACGAGCAGTACTTC | CASSQAGEVYEQYF